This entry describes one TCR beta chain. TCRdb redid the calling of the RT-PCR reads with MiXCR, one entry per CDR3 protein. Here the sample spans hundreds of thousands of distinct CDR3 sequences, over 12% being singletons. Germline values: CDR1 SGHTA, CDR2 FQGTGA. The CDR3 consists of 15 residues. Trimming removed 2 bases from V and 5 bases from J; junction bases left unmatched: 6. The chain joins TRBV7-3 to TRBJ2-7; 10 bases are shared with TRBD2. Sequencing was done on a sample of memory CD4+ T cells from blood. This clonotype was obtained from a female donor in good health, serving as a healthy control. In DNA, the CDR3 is TGTGCCAGCAGCTTAGCTAGCGGGAGTCCCCACGAGCAGTACTTC. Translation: CASSLASGSPHEQYF.